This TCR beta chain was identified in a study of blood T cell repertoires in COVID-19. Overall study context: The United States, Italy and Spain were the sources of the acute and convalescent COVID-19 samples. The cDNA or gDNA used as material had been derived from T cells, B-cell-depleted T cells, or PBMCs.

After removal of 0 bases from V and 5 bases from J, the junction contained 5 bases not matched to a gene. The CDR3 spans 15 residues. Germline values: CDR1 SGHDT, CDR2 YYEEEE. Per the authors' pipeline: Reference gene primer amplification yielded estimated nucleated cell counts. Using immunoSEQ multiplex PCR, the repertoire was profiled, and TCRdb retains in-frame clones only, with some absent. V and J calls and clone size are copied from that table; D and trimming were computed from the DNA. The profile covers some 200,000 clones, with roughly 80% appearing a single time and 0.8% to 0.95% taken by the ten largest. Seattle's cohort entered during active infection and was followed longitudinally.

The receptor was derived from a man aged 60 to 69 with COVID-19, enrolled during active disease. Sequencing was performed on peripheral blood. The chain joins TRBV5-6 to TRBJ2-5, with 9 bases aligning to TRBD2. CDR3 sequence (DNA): TGTGCCAGCAGCTTGGCACTAGCGGGCGGGGAGACCCAGTACTTC. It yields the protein CASSLALAGGETQYF.